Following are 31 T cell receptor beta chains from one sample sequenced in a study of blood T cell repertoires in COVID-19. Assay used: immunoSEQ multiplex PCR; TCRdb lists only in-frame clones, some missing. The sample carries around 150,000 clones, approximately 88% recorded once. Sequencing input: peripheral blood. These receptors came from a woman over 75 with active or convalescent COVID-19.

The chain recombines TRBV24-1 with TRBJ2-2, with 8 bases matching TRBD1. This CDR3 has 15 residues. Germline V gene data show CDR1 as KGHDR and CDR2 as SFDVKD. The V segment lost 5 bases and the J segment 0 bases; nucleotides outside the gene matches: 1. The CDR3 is CATSADRANTGELFF. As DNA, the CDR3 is TGTGCCACCAGTGCGGACAGGGCGAACACCGGGGAGCTGTTTTTT.

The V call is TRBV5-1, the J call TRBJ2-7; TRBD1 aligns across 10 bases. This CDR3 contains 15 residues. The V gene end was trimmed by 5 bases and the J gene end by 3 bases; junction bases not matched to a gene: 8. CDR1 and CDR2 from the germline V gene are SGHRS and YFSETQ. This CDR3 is CASSKDGTGDYEQYF. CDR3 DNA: TGCGCCAGCAGTAAAGACGGGACAGGGGACTACGAGCAGTACTTC.

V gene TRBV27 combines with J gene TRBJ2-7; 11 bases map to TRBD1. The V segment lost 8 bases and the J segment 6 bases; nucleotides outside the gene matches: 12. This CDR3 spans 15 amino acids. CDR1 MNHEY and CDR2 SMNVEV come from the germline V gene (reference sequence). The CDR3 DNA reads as TGTGCCAGCCGTCTCGGACAGGGGGCTGGGGGCGAGCAGTACTTC. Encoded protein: CASRLGQGAGGEQYF.

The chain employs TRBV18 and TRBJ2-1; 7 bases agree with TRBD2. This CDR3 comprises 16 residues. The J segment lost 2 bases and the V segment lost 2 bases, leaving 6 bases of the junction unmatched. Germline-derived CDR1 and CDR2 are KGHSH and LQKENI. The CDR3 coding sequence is TGTGCCAGCTCACCAAAGGGAGGGGAGGCCTACAATGAGCAGTTCTTC. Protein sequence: CASSPKGGEAYNEQFF. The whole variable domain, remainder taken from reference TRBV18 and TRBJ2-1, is NAGVMQNPRHLVRRRGQEARLRCSPMKGHSHVYWYRQLPEEGLKFMVYLQKENIIDESGMPKERFSAEFPKEGPSILRIQQVVRGDSAAYFCASSPKGGEAYNEQFFGPGTRLTVL.

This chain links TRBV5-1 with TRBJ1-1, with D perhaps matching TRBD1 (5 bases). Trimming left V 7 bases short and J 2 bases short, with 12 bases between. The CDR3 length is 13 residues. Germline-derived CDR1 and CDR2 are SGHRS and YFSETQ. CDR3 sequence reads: CASSTEHNTEAFF. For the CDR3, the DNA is TGCGCCAGCTCGACAGAGCATAACACTGAAGCTTTCTTT.

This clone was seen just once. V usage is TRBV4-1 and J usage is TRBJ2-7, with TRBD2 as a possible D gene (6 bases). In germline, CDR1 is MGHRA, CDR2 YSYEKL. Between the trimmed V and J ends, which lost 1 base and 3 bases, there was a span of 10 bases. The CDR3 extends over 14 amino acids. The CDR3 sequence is CASSQGRGYYEQYF. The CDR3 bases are TGCGCCAGCAGCCAAGGGCGGGGCTACTACGAGCAGTACTTC.

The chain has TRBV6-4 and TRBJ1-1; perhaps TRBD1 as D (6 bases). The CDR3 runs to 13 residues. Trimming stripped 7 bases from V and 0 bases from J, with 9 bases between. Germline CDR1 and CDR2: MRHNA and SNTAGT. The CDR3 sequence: CASKAGVNTEAFF. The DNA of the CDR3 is TGTGCCAGCAAGGCAGGGGTGAACACTGAAGCTTTCTTT.

Here the CDR3 reads CASSPPKRGGVHQPQHF. Written as DNA, the CDR3 is TGTGCCAGCAGCCCTCCCAAGAGGGGGGGGGTCCATCAGCCCCAGCATTTT. The chain links TRBV9 to TRBJ1-5, with D tentatively TRBD1 (6 bases). This CDR3 contains 17 residues. Germline V gives CDR1 SGDLS, CDR2 YYNGEE. The ends were cut back, 4 bases at V and 5 bases at J, with 22 bases in the middle. The whole variable domain, filled in from reference TRBV9 and TRBJ1-5, reads DSGVTQTPKHLITATGQRVTLRCSPRSGDLSVYWYQQSLDQGLQFLIQYYNGEERAKGNILERFSAQQFPDLHSELNLSSLELGDSALYFCASSPPKRGGVHQPQHFGDGTRLSIL.

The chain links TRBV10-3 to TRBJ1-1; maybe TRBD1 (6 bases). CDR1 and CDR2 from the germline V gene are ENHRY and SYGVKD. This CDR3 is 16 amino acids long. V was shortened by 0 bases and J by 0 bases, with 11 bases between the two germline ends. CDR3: CAISESQGRLNTEAFF. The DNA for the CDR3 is TGTGCCATCAGTGAGTCACAGGGACGGTTGAACACTGAAGCTTTCTTT.

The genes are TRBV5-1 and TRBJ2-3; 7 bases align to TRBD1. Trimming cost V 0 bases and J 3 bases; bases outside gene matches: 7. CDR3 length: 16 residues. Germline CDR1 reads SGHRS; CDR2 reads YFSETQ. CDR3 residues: CASSLGDSLGTDTQYF. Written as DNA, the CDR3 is TGCGCCAGCAGCTTGGGGGACAGCCTGGGGACAGATACGCAGTATTTT.

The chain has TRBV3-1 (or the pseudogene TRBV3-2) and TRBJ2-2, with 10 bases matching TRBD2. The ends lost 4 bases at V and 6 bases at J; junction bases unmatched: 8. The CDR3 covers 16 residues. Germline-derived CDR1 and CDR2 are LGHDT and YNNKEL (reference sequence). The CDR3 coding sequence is TGTGCCAGCAGCCCCGGGGCTAGCGGGGGCCCCGGGGAGCTGTTTTTT. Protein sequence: CASSPGASGGPGELFF.

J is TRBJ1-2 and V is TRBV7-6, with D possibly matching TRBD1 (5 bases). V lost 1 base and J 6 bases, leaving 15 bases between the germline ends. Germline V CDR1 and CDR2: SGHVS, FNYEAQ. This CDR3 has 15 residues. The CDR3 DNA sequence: TGTGCCAGCAGCTTAGGAGTTGGTGGGGGGGATGGCTACACCTTC. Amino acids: CASSLGVGGGDGYTF.

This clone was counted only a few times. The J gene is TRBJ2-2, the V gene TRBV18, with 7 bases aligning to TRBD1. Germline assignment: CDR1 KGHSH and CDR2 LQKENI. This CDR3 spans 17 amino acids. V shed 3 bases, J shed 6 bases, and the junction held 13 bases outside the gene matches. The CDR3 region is CASSPSFRDSRSGELFF. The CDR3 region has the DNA TGTGCCAGCTCACCCTCTTTTCGGGACAGTCGATCCGGGGAGCTGTTTTTT.

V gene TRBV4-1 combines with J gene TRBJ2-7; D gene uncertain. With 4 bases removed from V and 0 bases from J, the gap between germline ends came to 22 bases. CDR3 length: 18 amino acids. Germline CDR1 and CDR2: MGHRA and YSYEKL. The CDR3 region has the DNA TGCGCCAGCAGCCCGTCGGTCGACAACAAACCGACCTCCTACGAGCAGTACTTC. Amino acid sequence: CASSPSVDNKPTSYEQYF.

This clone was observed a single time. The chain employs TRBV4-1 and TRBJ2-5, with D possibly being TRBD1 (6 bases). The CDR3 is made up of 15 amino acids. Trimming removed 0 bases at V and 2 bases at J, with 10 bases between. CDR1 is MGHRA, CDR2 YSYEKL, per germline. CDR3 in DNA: TGCGCCAGCAGCCAAGAGGCACAGGGACAAGAGACCCAGTACTTC. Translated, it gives CASSQEAQGQETQYF.

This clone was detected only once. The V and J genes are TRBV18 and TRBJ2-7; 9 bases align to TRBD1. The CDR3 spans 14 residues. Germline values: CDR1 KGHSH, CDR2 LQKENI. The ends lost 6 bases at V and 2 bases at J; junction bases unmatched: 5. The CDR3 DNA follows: TGTGCCAGCTCGCCCGGGACAGGGACCTACGAGCAGTACTTC. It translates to CASSPGTGTYEQYF.

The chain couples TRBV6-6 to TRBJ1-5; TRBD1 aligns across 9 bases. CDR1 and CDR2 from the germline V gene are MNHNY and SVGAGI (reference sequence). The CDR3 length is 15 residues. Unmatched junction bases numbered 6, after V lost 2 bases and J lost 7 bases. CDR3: CASSYRTGEVQPQHF. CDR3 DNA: TGTGCCAGCAGTTACCGGACAGGGGAGGTCCAGCCCCAGCATTTT.

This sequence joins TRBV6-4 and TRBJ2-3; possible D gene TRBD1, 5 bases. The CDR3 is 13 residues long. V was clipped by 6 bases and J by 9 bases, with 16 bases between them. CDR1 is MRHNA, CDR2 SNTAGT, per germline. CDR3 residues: CASSTNQGGTQYF. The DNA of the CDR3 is TGTGCCAGCAGCACAAACCAGGGTGGGACGCAGTATTTT.

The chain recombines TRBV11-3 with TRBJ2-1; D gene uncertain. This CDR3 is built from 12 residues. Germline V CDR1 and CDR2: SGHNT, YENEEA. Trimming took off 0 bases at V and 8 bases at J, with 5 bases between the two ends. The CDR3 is CASSLDSYEQFF. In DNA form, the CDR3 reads TGTGCCAGCAGCTTAGATTCCTATGAGCAGTTCTTC.

The CDR3, as DNA: TGTGCCAGCAGTGAACTAGGCAGAAGCTCTGGAAACACCATATATTTT. Its protein is CASSELGRSSGNTIYF. This rearrangement joins TRBV2 to TRBJ1-3; D uncertain. The CDR3 is 16 residues long. The V gene lost 2 bases and the J gene lost 0 bases, with 11 bases spanning the gap. CDR1 SNHLY and CDR2 FYNNEI come from the germline V gene.

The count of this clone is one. DNA of the CDR3: TGCGCCAGCAGTGAGCCCTCACAGGGGGCGGGAGATACGCAGTATTTT. The encoded protein is CASSEPSQGAGDTQYF. J is TRBJ2-3 and V is TRBV10-1; 9 nucleotides agree with TRBD1. The CDR3 is 16 residues long. Per the germline V gene, CDR1 is WNHNN and CDR2 is SYGVQD (reference sequence). J gave up 5 bases and V 2 bases, and 8 bases lay outside the gene matches.

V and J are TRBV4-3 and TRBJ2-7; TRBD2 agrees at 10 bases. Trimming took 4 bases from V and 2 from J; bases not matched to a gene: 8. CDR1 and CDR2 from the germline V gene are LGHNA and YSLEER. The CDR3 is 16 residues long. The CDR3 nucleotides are TGCGCCAGCAGCCGAGAACTAGCGGGGCTCACCTACGAGCAGTACTTC. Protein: CASSRELAGLTYEQYF.

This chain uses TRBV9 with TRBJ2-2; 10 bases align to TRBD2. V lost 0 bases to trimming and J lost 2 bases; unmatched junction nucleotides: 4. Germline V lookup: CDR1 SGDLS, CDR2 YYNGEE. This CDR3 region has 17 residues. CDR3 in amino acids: CASSVGLAGTNTGELFF. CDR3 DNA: TGTGCCAGCAGCGTAGGACTAGCGGGTACTAACACCGGGGAGCTGTTTTTT.

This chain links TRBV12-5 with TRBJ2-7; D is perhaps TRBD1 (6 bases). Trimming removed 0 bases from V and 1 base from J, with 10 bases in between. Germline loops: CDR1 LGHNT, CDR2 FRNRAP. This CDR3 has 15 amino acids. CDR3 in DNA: TGTGCTAGTGGTTTGGTACAGGGATCATCCTACGAGCAGTACTTC. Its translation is CASGLVQGSSYEQYF.

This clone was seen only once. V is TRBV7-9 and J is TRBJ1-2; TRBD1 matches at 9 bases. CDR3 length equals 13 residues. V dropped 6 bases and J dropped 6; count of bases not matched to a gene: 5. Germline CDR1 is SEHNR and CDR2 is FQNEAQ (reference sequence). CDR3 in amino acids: CASSSGTGHGYTF. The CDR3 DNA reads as TGTGCCAGCAGTTCCGGGACAGGGCATGGCTACACCTTC.

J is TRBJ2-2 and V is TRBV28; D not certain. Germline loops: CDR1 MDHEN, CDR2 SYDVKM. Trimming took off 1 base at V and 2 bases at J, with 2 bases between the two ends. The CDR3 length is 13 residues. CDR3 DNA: TGTGCCAGCAGTTTATCAAACACCGGGGAGCTGTTTTTT. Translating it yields CASSLSNTGELFF.

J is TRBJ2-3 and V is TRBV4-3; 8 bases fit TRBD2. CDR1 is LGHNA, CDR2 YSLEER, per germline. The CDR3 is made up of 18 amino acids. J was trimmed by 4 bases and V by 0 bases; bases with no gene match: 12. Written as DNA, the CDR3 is TGCGCCAGCAGCCAAGAATGGTTAAGCGGGGGAGGGCCAGATACGCAGTATTTT. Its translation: CASSQEWLSGGGPDTQYF.

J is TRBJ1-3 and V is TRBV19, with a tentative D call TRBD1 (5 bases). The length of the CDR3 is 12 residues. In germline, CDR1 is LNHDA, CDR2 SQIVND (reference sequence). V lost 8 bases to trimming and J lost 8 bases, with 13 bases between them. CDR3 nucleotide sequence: TGTGCCAGTTGGGGGGGGTCAGACACCATATATTTT. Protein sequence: CASWGGSDTIYF.

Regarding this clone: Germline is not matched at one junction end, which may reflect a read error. CDR3 in DNA: TGTGCCAGCAGTTTGGAAGACATAGCCTTC. Protein: CASSLEDIAF. The gene calls are TRBV28 and TRBJ1-2, with D uncertain. The CDR3 runs to 10 residues. Per germline, CDR1 MDHEN and CDR2 SYDVKM.

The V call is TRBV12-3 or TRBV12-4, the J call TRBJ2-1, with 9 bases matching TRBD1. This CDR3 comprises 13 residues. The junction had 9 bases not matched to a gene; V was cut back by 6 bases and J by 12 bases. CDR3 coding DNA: TGTGCCAGCAGAGGTGGACAGGGGTTTCGGCAGTTCTTC. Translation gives CASRGGQGFRQFF.

Here the CDR3 reads CASSEALGQNQPQHF. The CDR3 coding sequence is TGTGCCAGCAGTGAAGCGCTGGGACAAAATCAGCCCCAGCATTTT. The chain is built from TRBV2 and TRBJ1-5, with D perhaps TRBD1 (6 bases). CDR3 length: 15 residues. Trimming took 0 bases from V and 4 from J, leaving 10 bases between them. CDR1 is SNHLY and CDR2 is FYNNEI in the germline V gene.